The next 5 T cell receptor beta chains were all read from a single sample in a study of breast tumors, draining lymph nodes, adjacent tissues. TCRdb reprocessed the multiplex PCR reads via MiXCR and lists one record per CDR3 protein. Among around 150,000 distinct CDR3 sequences listed, around 22% were seen once. Axillary draining lymph nodes of breast cancer patients supplied the node samples. Sequenced sample: axillary lymph node tissue. Receptors were obtained from a female donor with breast cancer. Some clones in this sample may be carry-over from other donors' samples.

This clonotype has only a few counts. V is TRBV6-5 and J is TRBJ1-5, with D possibly being TRBD1 (6 bases). Germline V gives CDR1 MNHEY, CDR2 SVGAGI. V was clipped by 5 bases and J by 6 bases, with 11 bases between them. There are 13 residues in the CDR3. The CDR3 is CASSPRGSQPQHF. In nucleotides, the CDR3 is TGTGCCAGCAGTCCCAGGGGTTCTCAGCCCCAGCATTTT.

Many counts were recorded for this clonotype. This chain links TRBV10-3 with TRBJ2-7; D is undetermined. This CDR3 has 11 residues. Trimming cost V 0 bases and J 5 bases, with 2 bases left between them. Germline V gene sequence: CDR1 ENHRY, CDR2 SYGVKD. The CDR3 sequence is CAISESDEQYF. The CDR3 nucleotides are TGTGCCATCAGTGAGTCGGACGAGCAGTACTTC.

This clonotype was seen many times. The rearrangement links TRBV20-1 to TRBJ2-1; 7 bases are a match to TRBD2. Germline CDR1 and CDR2: DFQATT and SNEGSKA (reference sequence). The CDR3 is made up of 13 amino acids. Losses at the gene ends were 2 bases for V and 2 bases for J; bases not matched to a gene: 0. The CDR3: CSARLAAYNEQFF. DNA for the CDR3: TGCAGTGCTAGACTAGCGGCCTACAATGAGCAGTTCTTC.

Details on this clonotype: With a much larger clone just one base away, this may be a read error. The gene calls are TRBV7-2 and TRBJ2-5; D may be TRBD2 (6 bases). CDR1 SGHTA and CDR2 FQGNSA come from the germline V gene. The CDR3 runs 15 residues. CDR3 nucleotide sequence: TGTGCCAACAGCTTAGGTAGCGGAGAGATAGGGACCCAGTACTTC. Translating it yields CANSLGSGEIGTQYF. The complete variable domain, with remaining parts taken from reference TRBV7-2 and TRBJ2-5, reads GAGVSQSPSNKVTEKGKDVELRCDPISGHTALYWYRQSLGQGLEFLIYFQGNSAPDKSGLPSDRFSAERTGGSVSTLTIQRTQQEDSAVYLCANSLGSGEIGTQYFGPGTRLLVL.

This clonotype appeared a few times. The chain is built from TRBV24-1 and TRBJ2-5, with D perhaps TRBD1 (6 bases). The CDR3 is 14 residues long. V dropped 6 bases and J dropped 2 bases, with 12 bases sitting between them. Germline V gene lookup returns CDR1 KGHDR and CDR2 SFDVKD. This CDR3 reads CATSIGGPQETQYF. CDR3 DNA sequence: TGTGCCACCAGTATTGGGGGCCCACAAGAGACCCAGTACTTC.